Following are 23 T cell receptor beta chains from one sample sequenced in a study of T cells in Graves' hyperthyroidism and ophthalmopathy. RNA transcripts served as the template for amplifying TCR beta CDR3 regions. TCR CDR3 regions were first amplified by RT-PCR with HTBI primers. TCRdb itself ran the multiplex PCR reads through MiXCR, one entry per CDR3 protein. The sample records 500,000 to 600,000 distinct CDR3 sequences, roughly 17% being singletons. Sequencing was performed on blood. These receptors all come from a woman under 30 with Graves' hyperthyroidism.

This clonotype appeared once. The chain employs TRBV5-5 and TRBJ2-1, with 8 bases fitting TRBD1. The V gene end was trimmed by 0 bases and the J gene end by 5 bases; junction bases not matched to a gene: 4. Per germline, CDR1 SGHKS and CDR2 YYEKEE (reference sequence). The CDR3 is made up of 15 amino acids. In DNA, the CDR3 is TGTGCCAGCAGCTTGGCTCCGACAGGGGACAATGAGCAGTTCTTC. Translation gives CASSLAPTGDNEQFF.

The V call is TRBV27, the J call TRBJ2-1, with D perhaps TRBD2 (5 bases). Germline V CDR1 and CDR2: MNHEY, SMNVEV (reference sequence). This CDR3 contains 13 residues. V lost 2 bases and J 8 bases, leaving 10 bases between the germline ends. CDR3 in DNA: TGTGCCAGCAGTTTAATAGCGACATATGAGCAGTTCTTC. Its translation is CASSLIATYEQFF.

This clonotype was observed at least ten times. The V call is TRBV5-1, the J call TRBJ1-1; maybe TRBD1 (5 bases). From germline, CDR1 is SGHRS and CDR2 YFSETQ. Trimming took off 4 bases at V and 0 bases at J, with 28 bases between the two ends. The CDR3 loop spans 20 amino acids. The CDR3 is CASSLRPFLPGTALNTEAFF. The CDR3 region has the DNA TGCGCCAGCAGCCTACGGCCCTTTCTTCCAGGGACGGCTTTGAACACTGAAGCTTTCTTT.

This clonotype appeared a few times. This chain joins TRBV20-1 and TRBJ2-2; 7 positions agree with TRBD2. V lost 6 bases to trimming and J lost 1 base; unmatched junction nucleotides: 5. The CDR3 is 14 residues long. Germline V gene data show CDR1 as DFQATT and CDR2 as SNEGSKA (reference sequence). CDR3 residues: CSARTRGNTGELFF. The CDR3 nucleotides are TGCAGTGCCCGGACTAGAGGGAACACCGGGGAGCTGTTTTTT.

The chain joins TRBV12-3 or TRBV12-4 to TRBJ2-1; perhaps TRBD2 as D (6 bases). CDR3 length: 15 residues. The germline V and J ends were trimmed by 6 bases and 0 bases, with 12 bases remaining between them. The CDR3 DNA reads TGTGCCAGCAGGTCCCGGGGGACCTCCTACAATGAGCAGTTCTTC. It yields the protein CASRSRGTSYNEQFF.

This clonotype appeared many times. The chain has TRBV7-8 and TRBJ2-5; possibly TRBD1 for D (6 bases). Trimming shortened V by 6 bases and J by 0 bases, and 11 bases separated the two germline ends. Germline V gene lookup returns CDR1 SGHVS and CDR2 FQNEAQ. The CDR3 sequence is 14 residues long. Written as DNA, the CDR3 is TGTGCCAGCAGGATCGGACAGCACCAAGAGACCCAGTACTTC. Its translation: CASRIGQHQETQYF. Based on the CDR3 plus reference TRBV7-8 and TRBJ2-5, the full variable domain is GAGVSQSPRYKVAKRGQDVALRCDPISGHVSLFWYQQALGQGPEFLTYFQNEAQLDKSGLPSDRFFAERPEGSVSTLKIQRTQQEDSAVYLCASRIGQHQETQYFGPGTRLLVL.

This clonotype was counted ten times or more. The V call is TRBV20-1, the J call TRBJ2-7; TRBD2 matches at 15 bases. The V gene's germline CDR1 is DFQATT and CDR2 SNEGSKA (reference sequence). J lost 5 bases, V lost 3 bases, and 2 bases had no gene match. The CDR3 contains 14 residues. In DNA, the CDR3 is TGCAGTGCTAGTGGACTAGCGGGGGGGCACGAGCAGTACTTC. Protein sequence: CSASGLAGGHEQYF.

This clonotype came up many times. The V and J genes are TRBV20-1 and TRBJ2-1; TRBD2 matches at 8 bases. CDR1 and CDR2 from the germline V gene are DFQATT and SNEGSKA (reference sequence). Germline trimming cut 5 bases from V and 2 bases from J; bases unmatched to any gene: 5. This CDR3 comprises 14 residues. CDR3 bases: TGCAGTGCTGGGAAGCGGGGGACCTACAATGAGCAGTTCTTC. This encodes CSAGKRGTYNEQFF.

The chain joins TRBV3-1 to TRBJ2-7; D is possibly TRBD2 (6 bases). This CDR3 is 15 amino acids long. Germline values: CDR1 LGHDT, CDR2 YNNKEL (reference sequence). The V gene lost 4 bases and the J gene lost 7 bases, with 20 bases spanning the gap. This CDR3 reads CASSPIRGKSGEQYF. The CDR3 DNA follows: TGTGCCAGCAGCCCCATCCGGGGGAAGAGTGGTGAGCAGTACTTC.

V is TRBV6-1 and J is TRBJ2-1; TRBD2 matches at 9 bases. The CDR3 runs 15 residues. The V segment lost 7 bases and the J segment 7 bases; nucleotides outside the gene matches: 11. Germline V gives CDR1 MNHNS, CDR2 SASEGT. The CDR3 protein is CASTPRGGRGNEQFF. In DNA form, the CDR3 reads TGTGCCAGCACCCCCCGGGGCGGGAGGGGGAATGAGCAGTTCTTC.

As to this clonotype: One base away lies a much larger clone, so this may be a sequencing read error. This chain links TRBV14 with TRBJ2-7, with D uncertain. Trimming took off 3 bases at V and 0 bases at J, with 12 bases between the two ends. The CDR3 has 15 residues. The germline V gene encodes CDR1 SGHDN and CDR2 FVKESK. The DNA of the CDR3 is TGTGCCAGCAGCCATTCGTACACAGACTCCTACGAGCAGTACTTC. Its translation is CASSHSYTDSYEQYF.

This clonotype came up many times. V is TRBV7-3 and J is TRBJ2-1; 7 bases line up with TRBD2. The CDR3 sequence is 12 residues long. V lost 5 bases and J lost 9; bases outside the gene matches: 4. CDR1 SGHTA and CDR2 FQGTGA come from the germline V gene. CDR3 loop: CASSRPGGEQFF. CDR3 in DNA: TGTGCCAGCAGCCGTCCGGGAGGTGAGCAGTTCTTC.

This clonotype came up many times. This sequence joins TRBV6-5 and TRBJ1-2; D is uncertain. This CDR3 is built from 14 residues. V gave up 0 bases and J gave up 2 bases, with 7 bases separating them. From germline, CDR1 is MNHEY and CDR2 SVGAGI. CDR3 DNA: TGTGCCAGCAGTTACTCCGGCATGAACTATGGCTACACCTTC. It codes for CASSYSGMNYGYTF.

This chain uses TRBV7-8 with TRBJ2-4, with TRBD1 as a possible D gene (6 bases). This CDR3 comprises 14 residues. CDR1 and CDR2 (germline): SGHVS, FQNEAQ. The ends were cut back, 5 bases at V and 3 bases at J, with 11 bases in the middle. The CDR3 sequence: CASSPGEFKNIQYF. The CDR3, as DNA: TGTGCCAGCAGCCCAGGGGAGTTCAAAAACATTCAGTACTTC. Looking up the rest from reference TRBV7-8 and TRBJ2-4 gives the full variable domain: GAGVSQSPRYKVAKRGQDVALRCDPISGHVSLFWYQQALGQGPEFLTYFQNEAQLDKSGLPSDRFFAERPEGSVSTLKIQRTQQEDSAVYLCASSPGEFKNIQYFGAGTRLSVL.

This clonotype was seen many times. The V gene is TRBV3-1, the J gene TRBJ2-3, with TRBD1 matching over 8 bases. Losses at the gene ends were 4 bases for V and 5 bases for J; bases not matched to a gene: 11. The length of the CDR3 is 16 residues. The germline V gene has CDR1 LGHDT and CDR2 YNNKEL (reference sequence). The CDR3 loop is CASSRRDRINRDTQYF. CDR3 sequence (DNA): TGTGCCAGCAGCCGTCGGGACAGGATAAACAGAGATACGCAGTATTTT.

This clonotype was seen ten or more times. The gene calls are TRBV20-1 and TRBJ2-7; D ambiguous. The CDR3 has 13 residues. Germline assignment: CDR1 DFQATT and CDR2 SNEGSKA (reference sequence). The V gene lost 5 bases and the J gene lost 0 bases, with 11 bases spanning the gap. CDR3 protein: CSAGLTHSYEQYF. In nucleotides, the CDR3 is TGCAGTGCTGGTCTGACCCACTCCTACGAGCAGTACTTC.

This clonotype was recorded a few times. J is TRBJ2-1 and V is TRBV4-3, with TRBD2 matching over 11 bases. The CDR3 is made up of 16 amino acids. CDR1 LGHNA and CDR2 YSLEER come from the germline V gene. J was trimmed by 8 bases and V by 4 bases; bases with no gene match: 10. CDR3 region: CASSLSSGGARDEQFF. The CDR3 DNA follows: TGCGCCAGCAGCCTTAGTAGCGGGGGGGCGCGGGATGAGCAGTTCTTC.

This clonotype was seen at least ten times. The chain joins TRBV27 to TRBJ2-1; 8 bases agree with TRBD2. The CDR3 totals 14 residues. Trimming at V came to 6 bases and at J to 9 bases, leaving 10 bases not matched to a gene. Per germline, CDR1 MNHEY and CDR2 SMNVEV (reference sequence). This CDR3 is CASSPKRESSEQFF. The DNA of the CDR3 is TGTGCCAGCAGCCCCAAGCGGGAGTCTTCTGAGCAGTTCTTC.

V gene TRBV27 combines with J gene TRBJ2-7; the D is unclear. Germline V gene lookup returns CDR1 MNHEY and CDR2 SMNVEV (reference sequence). CDR3 length: 14 residues. V dropped 4 bases and J dropped 2 bases, with 12 bases sitting between them. The CDR3 here is CASSSKGPAYEQYF. The CDR3 DNA reads as TGTGCCAGCAGTTCAAAAGGACCTGCCTACGAGCAGTACTTC.

This clonotype was counted ten times or more. The rearrangement joins TRBV7-3 to TRBJ1-1, with 8 positions matching TRBD1. The CDR3 contains 13 residues. V lost 2 bases and J lost 6; bases outside the gene matches: 2. The germline V gene encodes CDR1 SGHTA and CDR2 FQGTGA. The CDR3 bases are TGTGCCAGCAGCTTAGGACAGGGTTCTGAAGCTTTCTTT. Translating gives CASSLGQGSEAFF.

The J gene is TRBJ2-6, the V gene TRBV4-1; the D is unclear. The ends were cut back, 2 bases at V and 0 bases at J, with 5 bases in the middle. This CDR3 is 15 amino acids long. Germline assignment: CDR1 MGHRA and CDR2 YSYEKL. For the CDR3, the DNA is TGCGCCAGCAGCCAAATCGGCTCTGGGGCCAACGTCCTGACTTTC. This sequence encodes CASSQIGSGANVLTF.

The V and J genes are TRBV3-1 and TRBJ2-5; 10 nucleotides line up with TRBD2. Germline V gene data show CDR1 as LGHDT and CDR2 as YNNKEL (reference sequence). The CDR3 covers 14 residues. Germline trimming cut 6 bases from V and 2 bases from J; bases unmatched to any gene: 3. Here the CDR3 reads CASRVAGGQETQYF. The CDR3 DNA reads TGTGCCAGCAGGGTAGCGGGAGGTCAAGAGACCCAGTACTTC.

A remark on this clonotype: This may come from a read error, since a much larger clone is one base off. The J gene is TRBJ2-1, the V gene TRBV2, with a weak D call TRBD1 (6 bases). The CDR3 sequence is 14 residues long. Germline lookup yields CDR1 SNHLY and CDR2 FYNNEI. CDR3 bases: TGTGCCAGCACCATGGGGGCTAGCTATAATGAGCAGCTCTTC. As protein: CASTMGASYNEQLF.